This TCR beta chain came from a study of CD8 T cells in Susac syndrome (dated by TCRdb to 2018 to 2020). Regarding the study in general: Among the sequenced Susac syndrome patients, over five had clinically active disease and roughly eight were in clinical remission. At blood withdrawal, Susac syndrome patients were therapy-naive, treated with corticosteroids (with IVIg additionally given to some), or treated with IVIg alone. The study used repertoire sequencing to test whether antigen drove CD8+ T cell activation and differentiation in Susac syndrome. CD8+ T cell repertoire clonality was compared between about a dozen healthy donors, around 14 Susac syndrome patients and 15 multiple sclerosis patients. The investigation overall reported the following: In the total CD8+ and CD8+ TEMRA repertoires, 15 to 20 and five Susac-specific public clones, respectively, were identified. The number of individuals in the TCR sequencing and HLA analysis was recognized as being relatively small. CD8+ repertoires in Susac syndrome showed clonal expansion, which was highest in CD8+ TEMRA cells and was greater in clinically active patients than in remitting patients.

CDR1 and CDR2 (SGDLS, YYNGEE) derive from the germline V gene. The trim is 0 bases for V and 7 bases for J, with a gap of 8 bases between the germline ends. Including the terminal cysteine and phenylalanine, the CDR3 comprises 14 residues. Only CDR3 DNA remains: 42 bases, in frame from the first base. About this clonotype: Its antigen is still unknown. No much larger clone is present one base from it, and per-base qualities are unavailable.

High-throughput TCR beta sequencing profiled peripheral blood CD8+ and CD4+ T cells from healthy donors, Susac syndrome patients and multiple sclerosis patients. Recently defined diagnostic criteria for definite or probable disease were met by the Susac syndrome patients. CD8+ TEMRA cells were enriched by FACS, while bulk CD8+ and CD4+ T cells were purified by magnetic negative isolation. Blood was collected in EDTA tubes and processed within 24 hours, with PBMCs isolated through density gradient centrifugation. PBMCs intended for TCR sequencing were cryopreserved in liquid nitrogen and were subsequently thawed in a 37 degrees C water bath. Purity of sorted or isolated CD4+, CD8+ and CD8+ TEMRA cells was at least 90%. RNA was extracted with the RNeasy kit and 0.5 to 1 ug was reverse transcribed using random hexamers. TCR beta CDR3 regions were amplified with the immunoSEQ multiplex PCR assay covering 54 Vbeta and 13 Jbeta segments. PCR amplification bias was corrected by using a synthetic template baseline for primer optimization and computational correction. Processing in the source paper ran as follows. Reads were annotated to V, D and J genes per IMGT and analyzed with immunoSEQ Analyzer, keeping only productive sequences. Clonality was computed as one minus Shannon entropy normalized by log2 of the number of productive unique sequences. For each patient and control, public and private clones were evaluated within the 100 most prevalent clones. Clones were defined as Susac-specific if absent from the healthy and MS cohorts, from 1052 published viral clones and from other ImmuneACCESS disease sequences. Starting from the raw public reads, TCRdb applied fastp trimming at Q25, assembled clones with MiXCR and retained in-frame beta chains. Every entry covers one CDR3 protein and lists the most common genes and DNA from its rows. These V and J calls are TCRdb output, not the study's own analysis. The sample table shows more than 100,000 distinct CDR3 sequences, and 90% to 95% are seen once. About 0.3% of the sample belongs to the ten largest clones.

Sequenced sample: CD8+ T cells from PBMCs. The TCR originated in a human donor with Susac syndrome. The rearrangement combines TRBV9 with TRBJ1-6; matching of 5 bases hints at TRBD1 as the D gene. The DNA is as follows: TGTGCCAGCAGCGTAGGGGACCTAAATTCACCCCTCCACTTT. This gives the protein CASSVGDLNSPLHF.